This T cell receptor (beta chain) was sequenced in a study of cytomegalovirus exposure and HLA in healthy donors. For this clone: Its antigen is undetermined.

The PCR used 60 Vbeta and 13 Jbeta primers. TCRdb's copy holds only in-frame clones and misses some; the assay was immunoSEQ multiplex PCR. The sample contains roughly 100,000 clones, around 80% of which appear only once. The CDR3 has 20 amino acids. With 0 bases clipped from V and 1 base from J, the junction kept 17 bases outside the gene matches. Germline CDR1 LGHNA, CDR2 YNFKEQ. General study results and limits: In a later analysis, HLA-associated TCR beta chains were more clonally expanded than equally common others. HLA allele associations emerged for fewer than 20,000 TCR beta sequences in a later analysis, at 0.05 false discovery rate.

The sample consisted of PBMCs. The source is a man younger than 45 in good health and CMV-seronegative. The V call is TRBV4-2, the J call TRBJ2-7; 8 bases align to TRBD1. In DNA form, the CDR3 reads TGTGCCAGCAGCCAAGATAGTTCGGGCAGGGGGCTAGCTCCTTCCTACGAGCAGTACTTC. Its protein is CASSQDSSGRGLAPSYEQYF.